These T cell receptor beta chains were read from a single sample in a study of CD4 T cells in relation to SARS-CoV-2 and coronaviruses. Generated by immunoSEQ multiplex PCR, the TCRdb table keeps only in-frame clones and is missing some. This repertoire shows some 35,000 clones, 82% found once; its top ten account for 4.5%. The antigens of these receptors remain unknown. The sample consisted of naive CD4+ T cells from PBMCs, cultured in vitro. Every receptor here comes from an adult with COVID-19. CDR3s include the opening cysteine and the closing phenylalanine or tryptophan. Fields, in order: V gene, J gene, CDR3 length, CDR3 protein.

V gene: TRBV28
J gene: TRBJ2-7
CDR3 length: 15
CDR3 protein: CASSRLGQGLGEQYF

V gene: TRBV29-1
J gene: TRBJ1-3
CDR3 length: 15
CDR3 protein: CSVEDRDTSGNTIYF

V gene: TRBV28
J gene: TRBJ1-4
CDR3 length: 15
CDR3 protein: CASSLAGPTNEKLFF

V gene: TRBV11-2
J gene: TRBJ2-7
CDR3 length: 15
CDR3 protein: CASSLGQGRAYEQYF

V gene: TRBV28
J gene: TRBJ1-2
CDR3 length: 14
CDR3 protein: CASSLSTQGYGYTF

V gene: TRBV10-3
J gene: TRBJ1-2
CDR3 length: 12
CDR3 protein: CATSGQEEGYTF

V gene: TRBV12-3/TRBV12-4
J gene: TRBJ1-3
CDR3 length: 13
CDR3 protein: CASSYRIGNTIYF

V gene: TRBV10-2
J gene: TRBJ2-3
CDR3 length: 14
CDR3 protein: CASSYSSRLDTQYF

V gene: TRBV9
J gene: TRBJ2-5
CDR3 length: 14
CDR3 protein: CASSVTATQETQYF

V gene: TRBV3-1/TRBV3-2
J gene: TRBJ2-7
CDR3 length: 14
CDR3 protein: CASSQLQTAGEQYF

V gene: TRBV18
J gene: TRBJ2-3
CDR3 length: 13
CDR3 protein: CASSPRGTDTQYF

V gene: TRBV9
J gene: TRBJ1-1
CDR3 length: 15
CDR3 protein: CASSVADRWSTEAFF

V gene: TRBV7-2
J gene: TRBJ2-2
CDR3 length: 14
CDR3 protein: CASRRTSSTGELFF

V gene: TRBV7-9
J gene: TRBJ2-1
CDR3 length: 16
CDR3 protein: CASSSPLAGVRNEQFF

V gene: TRBV5-1
J gene: TRBJ2-7
CDR3 length: 15
CDR3 protein: CASSLGSGASYEQYF

V gene: TRBV7-2
J gene: TRBJ2-7
CDR3 length: 13
CDR3 protein: CASSPPGVYEQYF

V gene: TRBV6-5
J gene: TRBJ1-1
CDR3 length: 15
CDR3 protein: CASSYVGQGNTEAFF

V gene: TRBV9
J gene: TRBJ1-3
CDR3 length: 17
CDR3 protein: CASSVDDTVYSGNTIYF

V gene: TRBV19
J gene: TRBJ2-5
CDR3 length: 17
CDR3 protein: CASSMGYSGSGRETQYF

V gene: TRBV24-1
J gene: TRBJ1-1
CDR3 length: 13
CDR3 protein: CATSDRGNTEAFF